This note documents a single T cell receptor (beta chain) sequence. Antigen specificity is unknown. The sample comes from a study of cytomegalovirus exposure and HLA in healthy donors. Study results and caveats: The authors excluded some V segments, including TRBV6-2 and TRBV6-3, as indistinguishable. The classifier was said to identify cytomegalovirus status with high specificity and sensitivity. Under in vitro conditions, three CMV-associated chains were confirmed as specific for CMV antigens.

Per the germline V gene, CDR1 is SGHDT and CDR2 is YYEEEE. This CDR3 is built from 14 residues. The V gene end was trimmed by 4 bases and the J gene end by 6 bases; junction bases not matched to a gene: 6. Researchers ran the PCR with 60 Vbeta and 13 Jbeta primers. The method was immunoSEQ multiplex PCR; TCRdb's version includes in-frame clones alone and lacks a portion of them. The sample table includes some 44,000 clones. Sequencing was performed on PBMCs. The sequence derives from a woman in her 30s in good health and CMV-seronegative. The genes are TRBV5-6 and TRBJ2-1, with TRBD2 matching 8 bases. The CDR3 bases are TGTGCCAGCAGCATTACTAGCGGCCTCAATGAGCAGTTCTTC. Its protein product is CASSITSGLNEQFF.